These T cell receptor beta chains were read from a single sample in a study of EBV T-cell therapy then PD-1 blockade in nasopharyngeal carcinoma. No cognate antigen is known for these TCRs. Profiling relied on immunoSEQ multiplex PCR, and the TCRdb table lists in-frame clones only, not all of them. Of tens of thousands of clones in the sample, 65% to 85% were seen once. The sample consisted of CD8+ T cells from blood, taken at day -245 from a patient whose treatment included autologous EBV-specific T cells and nivolumab. Source of these receptors: a man aged 35-49 years with nasopharyngeal carcinoma. Both conserved end residues are part of each CDR3. D genes are given only for firm matches. Size values are once, few and many counts, or a class for expanded clones, and some rows have none.

NA | TRBJ1-1 | NA | TRBV7-8 | CASSRGNTEAFF | TGTGCCAGCAGCCGGGGGAACACTGAAGCTTTCTTT
NA | TRBJ1-1 | NA | TRBV9 | CASSAPAGMNTEAFF | TGTGCCAGCAGCGCCCCCGCGGGTATGAACACTGAAGCTTTCTTT
TRBD2 | TRBJ2-5 | NA | TRBV5-4 | CASSKGLAEETQYF | TGTGCCAGCAGCAAGGGACTAGCGGAAGAGACCCAGTACTTC
NA | TRBJ1-5 | few | TRBV27 | CASRGYSNQPQHF | TGTGCCAGCAGGGGCTATAGCAATCAGCCCCAGCATTTT
TRBD1 | TRBJ1-2 | NA | TRBV6-5 | CASSHGTGTNYGYTF | TGTGCCAGCAGTCATGGGACAGGAACTAACTATGGCTACACCTTC
NA | TRBJ1-6 | NA | TRBV9 | CASSVVGAGNSPLHF | TGTGCCAGCAGCGTAGTAGGGGCAGGAAATTCACCCCTCCACTTT
NA | TRBJ1-5 | NA | TRBV7-2 | CASSLSIGGYSNQPQHF | TGTGCCAGCAGCTTATCAATTGGGGGGTATAGCAATCAGCCCCAGCATTTT
NA | TRBJ1-2 | NA | TRBV6-4 | CASSDGMGSGSSNYGYTF | TGTGCCAGCAGTGACGGCATGGGCTCAGGGTCATCGAACTATGGCTACACCTTC
NA | TRBJ1-3 | NA | TRBV6-5 | CASTPGGNTIYF | TGTGCCAGCACCCCCGGGGGGAACACCATATATTTT
NA | TRBJ1-5 | NA | TRBV5-8 | CASSLARNQPQHF | TGTGCCAGCAGCTTGGCCAGGAATCAGCCCCAGCATTTT
NA | TRBJ2-1 | medium-sized | TRBV5-5 | CASSLGRLPSNEQFF | TGTGCCAGCAGCTTAGGTAGGCTGCCCTCCAATGAGCAGTTCTTC
NA | TRBJ2-7 | NA | TRBV6-2/TRBV6-3 | CASSYSGVIQGYEQYF | TGTGCCAGCAGTTACTCGGGTGTGATACAAGGGTACGAGCAGTACTTC
NA | TRBJ1-1 | NA | TRBV13 | CASSLFWQNTEAFF | TGTGCCAGCAGCTTATTTTGGCAGAACACTGAAGCTTTCTTT
TRBD1 | TRBJ1-1 | NA | TRBV18 | CASSSRQGVEEVMDGNTEAFF | TGTGCCAGCTCATCAAGACAGGGGGTGGAAGAAGTTATGGATGGGAACACTGAAGCTTTCTTT
TRBD2 | TRBJ2-3 | NA | TRBV27 | CASSIRLAGGQADTQYF | TGTGCCAGCAGTATCCGACTAGCGGGGGGGCAGGCAGATACGCAGTATTTT
NA | TRBJ2-7 | NA | TRBV9 | CASSPASVGGHEQYF | TGTGCCAGCAGCCCCGCATCCGTAGGCGGCCACGAGCAGTACTTC
NA | TRBJ1-1 | NA | TRBV7-9 | CASSLASPNTEAFF | TGTGCCAGCAGCTTAGCCTCCCCGAACACTGAAGCTTTCTTT
NA | TRBJ1-3 | NA | TRBV6-6 | CASSGGGPSGNTIYF | TGTGCCAGCAGTGGAGGGGGTCCCTCTGGAAACACCATATATTTT
TRBD1 | TRBJ2-3 | NA | TRBV24-1 | CATSDPDRDGTDTQYF | TGTGCCACCAGTGATCCGGACAGGGACGGCACAGATACGCAGTATTTT
NA | TRBJ2-3 | once | TRBV24-1 | CATSDRSEDTQYF | TGTGCCACCAGTGACAGGAGCGAGGATACGCAGTATTTT
TRBD1 | TRBJ1-1 | NA | TRBV30 | CAWSVQRGPLMNTEAFF | TGTGCCTGGAGTGTACAAAGGGGGCCGCTGATGAACACTGAAGCTTTCTTT
NA | TRBJ2-1 | NA | TRBV24-1 | CATSDLKGLGNEQFF | TGTGCCACCAGTGATTTAAAGGGGTTAGGGAATGAGCAGTTCTTC
NA | TRBJ1-2 | NA | TRBV7-8 | CASSPQAFGGASYGYTF | TGTGCCAGCAGCCCCCAGGCCTTTGGGGGCGCTTCATATGGCTACACCTTC
TRBD1 | TRBJ2-7 | NA | TRBV2 | CASNDRDYEQYF | TGTGCCAGCAATGACAGGGACTACGAGCAGTACTTC
NA | TRBJ2-2 | NA | TRBV4-1 | CASSQVGRVELFF | TGCGCCAGCAGCCAAGTCGGACGGGTGGAGCTGTTTTTT
NA | TRBJ1-2 | NA | TRBV9 | CASSVGGDYGYTF | TGTGCCAGCAGCGTAGGAGGAGATTATGGCTACACCTTC
NA | TRBJ1-2 | NA | TRBV3-1/TRBV3-2 | CASSQGIYGYTF | TGTGCCAGCAGCCAGGGGATCTATGGCTACACCTTC
TRBD1 | TRBJ2-3 | once | TRBV7-2 | CASSLARDRRTDTQYF | TGTGCCAGCAGCTTAGCGCGGGACAGGAGGACAGATACGCAGTATTTT
TRBD2 | TRBJ2-1 | NA | TRBV9 | CASGNSGAVSYNEQFF | TGTGCCAGCGGGAATAGCGGGGCCGTCTCCTACAATGAGCAGTTCTTC
NA | TRBJ1-1 | NA | TRBV7-8 | CASSSRGNTEAFF | TGTGCCAGCAGCTCACGGGGGAACACTGAAGCTTTCTTT
TRBD1 | TRBJ2-7 | NA | TRBV5-4 | CASSLGLRDSRSYEQYF | TGTGCCAGCAGCTTGGGTTTAAGGGACAGCCGCTCCTACGAGCAGTACTTC
NA | TRBJ2-7 | NA | TRBV19 | CASSIGLGDYEQYF | TGTGCCAGTAGTATAGGACTAGGGGACTACGAGCAGTACTTC
NA | TRBJ1-2 | few | TRBV5-4 | CASSLPSNYGYTF | TGTGCCAGCAGCCTACCCTCTAACTATGGCTACACCTTC
TRBD2 | TRBJ2-2 | NA | TRBV3-1/TRBV3-2 | CASSQEGRASGPTGELFF | TGTGCCAGCAGCCAAGAGGGGCGGGCTAGCGGACCCACCGGGGAGCTGTTTTTT
TRBD1 | TRBJ1-2 | NA | TRBV4-1 | CASSQFPGQESFYGYTF | TGCGCCAGCAGCCAATTTCCGGGACAGGAGTCTTTCTATGGCTACACCTTC
NA | TRBJ2-7 | once | TRBV6-4 | CASSPPYEQYF | TGTGCCAGCAGTCCCCCCTACGAGCAGTACTTC
TRBD1 | TRBJ1-3 | NA | TRBV7-8 | CASSLEGTGGNFGNTIYF | TGTGCCAGCAGCTTAGAAGGGACAGGGGGAAATTTTGGAAACACCATATATTTT
NA | TRBJ2-1 | NA | TRBV5-4 | CASRDSSSYNEQFF | TGTGCCAGCCGGGACTCAAGCTCCTACAATGAGCAGTTCTTC
NA | TRBJ1-3 | NA | TRBV6-2/TRBV6-3 | CASSRRISGNTIYF | TGTGCCAGCAGCAGACGCATCTCTGGAAACACCATATATTTT
NA | TRBJ1-5 | NA | TRBV4-3 | CASSMYTGNNQPQHF | TGCGCCAGCAGCATGTATACAGGGAACAATCAGCCCCAGCATTTT
TRBD2 | TRBJ2-7 | NA | TRBV2 | CASRQLATGAYYEQYF | TGTGCCAGCAGACAACTAGCGACCGGGGCCTACTACGAGCAGTACTTC
TRBD1 | TRBJ1-1 | NA | TRBV7-9 | CASHNGDRGTEAFF | TGTGCCAGCCATAATGGGGACAGGGGGACTGAAGCTTTCTTT
NA | TRBJ1-1 | NA | TRBV6-4 | CASRLYQEGIKNTEAFF | TGTGCCAGCAGACTCTACCAGGAGGGCATCAAGAACACTGAAGCTTTCTTT
NA | TRBJ2-3 | NA | TRBV28 | CASSFWGAHTDTQYF | TGTGCCAGCAGTTTTTGGGGGGCCCACACAGATACGCAGTATTTT
NA | TRBJ1-1 | NA | TRBV5-1 | CASSLPQGRGTEAFF | TGCGCCAGCAGCTTACCTCAGGGAAGAGGAACTGAAGCTTTCTTT
NA | TRBJ2-4 | once | TRBV6-6 | CASSYSTGHQNIQYF | TGTGCCAGCAGTTACTCGACAGGACATCAAAACATTCAGTACTTC
NA | TRBJ2-3 | NA | TRBV4-1 | CASSQVLGGGGTDTQYF | TGCGCCAGCAGCCAAGTTTTGGGGGGGGGCGGCACAGATACGCAGTATTTT
NA | TRBJ1-2 | once | TRBV28 | CASSLLATNGYTF | TGTGCCAGCAGTTTGCTAGCTACGAATGGCTACACCTTC
NA | TRBJ2-5 | NA | TRBV20-1 | CSARDGETQYF | TGCAGTGCTAGAGATGGGGAGACCCAGTACTTC
NA | TRBJ2-7 | NA | TRBV30 | CAWSVQDISYEQYF | TGTGCCTGGAGTGTACAAGACATCTCCTACGAGCAGTACTTC
NA | TRBJ2-1 | NA | TRBV7-3 | CASSLWDYNEQFF | TGTGCCAGCAGCTTATGGGACTACAATGAGCAGTTCTTC
NA | TRBJ1-2 | NA | TRBV19 | CASSIQGGYTF | TGTGCCAGTAGTATCCAGGGCGGCTACACCTTC
NA | TRBJ1-5 | NA | TRBV6-5 | CASSNAGTAEPQHF | TGTGCCAGCAGTAACGCCGGGACGGCGGAGCCCCAGCATTTT
TRBD1 | TRBJ1-1 | NA | TRBV27 | CASSLRQGNTEAFF | TGTGCCAGCAGTTTAAGACAGGGGAACACTGAAGCTTTCTTT
TRBD2 | TRBJ2-7 | NA | TRBV7-2 | CASSSLGLAGAYEQYF | TGTGCCAGCAGCTCCTTGGGACTAGCGGGGGCCTACGAGCAGTACTTC
TRBD2 | TRBJ2-5 | NA | TRBV9 | CASSVGLGAGGRETQYF | TGTGCCAGCAGCGTAGGCTTAGGAGCGGGGGGGCGGGAGACCCAGTACTTC
TRBD1 | TRBJ2-5 | once | TRBV28 | CASSGRQGRETQYF | TGTGCCAGCAGTGGCCGACAGGGCCGGGAGACCCAGTACTTC